This TCR beta chain was found in a study of CD8 T cells in ankylosing spondylitis. The CDR3 length is 17 residues. The germline V gene encodes CDR1 SGHTA and CDR2 FQGNSA. The V end was cut by 1 base, the J end by 2 bases, with 16 bases between. TCRdb independently ran MiXCR on the 5' RACE reads; one entry per CDR3 protein. Of 250,000 or so distinct CDR3 sequences in the sample, roughly a tenth are singletons; the top ten hold about 3%. At least ten counts were recorded for this clonotype. Its antigen is not identified. Broader study findings: CD8+ disease-linked clones were present at relatively low frequencies in blood. In ankylosing spondylitis blood, a motif of eight highly homologous TCR beta variants appeared characteristic. Disease-linked clones were reportedly significantly enriched in matched ankylosing spondylitis synovial fluid. Previous work reported some of these motif variants in the synovial fluid and blood of reactive arthritis.

The sequence came from a male donor with ankylosing spondylitis or in good health (not recorded which). Sequencing was done on a sample of blood, either unsorted or a sorted T cell fraction (not recorded which). The chain carries TRBV7-2 and TRBJ2-3; no clear D gene. This CDR3 is CASSLVARRSNTDTQYF. CDR3 nucleotides: TGTGCCAGCAGCTTAGTAGCCAGGCGATCGAACACAGATACGCAGTATTTT.